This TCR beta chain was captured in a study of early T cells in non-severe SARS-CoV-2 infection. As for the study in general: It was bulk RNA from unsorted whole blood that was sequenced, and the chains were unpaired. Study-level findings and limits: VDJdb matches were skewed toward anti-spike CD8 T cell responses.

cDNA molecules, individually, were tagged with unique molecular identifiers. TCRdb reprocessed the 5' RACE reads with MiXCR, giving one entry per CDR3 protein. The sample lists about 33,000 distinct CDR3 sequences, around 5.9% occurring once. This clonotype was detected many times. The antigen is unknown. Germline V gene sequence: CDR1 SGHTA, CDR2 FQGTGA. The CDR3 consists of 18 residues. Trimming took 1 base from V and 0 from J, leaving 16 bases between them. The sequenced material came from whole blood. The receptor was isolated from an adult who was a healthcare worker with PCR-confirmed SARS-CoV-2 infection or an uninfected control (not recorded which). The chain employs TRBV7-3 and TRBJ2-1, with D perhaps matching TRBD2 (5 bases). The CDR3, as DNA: TGTGCCAGCAGCTTAAGGGCGGAGGCCTTCAGCTCCTACAATGAGCAGTTCTTC. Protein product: CASSLRAEAFSSYNEQFF.